This paragraph covers one TCR beta chain sequence. Its matching antigen is unknown. The data were obtained in a study of cytomegalovirus exposure and HLA in healthy donors. Study background: The roughly 700 first-cohort repertoires and the roughly 130 validation repertoires shared the same platform, a later analysis reported. The study, taken as a whole, reports: Three chains tied to CMV proved CMV antigen-specific in vitro.

Method: immunoSEQ multiplex PCR; TCRdb's copy keeps in-frame clones and lacks some. In the table there are some 140,000 clones, about 80% of which are singletons. This sequence was found in a young man in good health and CMV-seropositive. The sample comprised PBMCs.

CDR3 sequence: CASSSWGGRNTEAFF. Here the CDR3 DNA reads TGTGCCAGCAGTTCGTGGGGGGGGCGAAACACTGAAGCTTTCTTT. The genes are TRBV27 and TRBJ1-1, with TRBD1 as a possible D gene (6 bases). The CDR3 has 15 amino acids. The V end was cut by 4 bases, the J end by 2 bases, with 14 bases between. Germline V CDR1 and CDR2: MNHEY, SMNVEV (reference sequence).